The clone carrying this TCR beta chain was seen many times. Its antigen is unidentified. Germline CDR1 and CDR2: SGHRS and YFSETQ. The CDR3 is 15 amino acids. V was shortened by 4 bases and J by 2 bases, with 14 bases between the two germline ends. This sample is part of a study of regulatory T cells in long-lasting Graves disease. Sample time point: newly diagnosed GD, antithyroid drugs for less than 3 months. The TCR library was made from RNA extracted from PBMCs. Library construction for TCR beta used iRepertoire HTBI primers and Arm-PCR of CDR3 regions. TCRdb re-analysed the multiplex PCR reads in MiXCR, keeping a single row per CDR3 protein. The data hold approximately 460,000 distinct CDR3 sequences, with about 17% observed a single time. General observations from the study: For persistent Graves' patients, TCR diversity was lower than for newly diagnosed ones. New patients shared approximately 970 public clonotypes, and persistent patients shared more, with around 2,600. Among samples with persistent disease, TRBV28, TRBJ1-2 and TRBJ2-5 were favored.

Separately, the same data were catalogued under a study of T cells in Graves' hyperthyroidism and ophthalmopathy. From that second work: TCR CDR3 underwent first-round RT-PCR with the HTBI primer set.

The chain carries TRBV5-1 and TRBJ2-3; D gene ambiguous. The sequence was obtained from a woman in her twenties or thirties with Graves disease. The sequencing used peripheral blood mononuclear cells (PBMCs), collected at new diagnosis, from a patient treated with antithyroid drugs. The DNA of the CDR3 is TGCGCCAGCAGCACGACACTCGGTATCACAGATACGCAGTATTTT. It translates to CASSTTLGITDTQYF.